This TCR beta chain stems from a study of CXCR3-negative and CXCR3-positive naive CD8 T cells. Broader study findings: Both naive subsets had comparably high diversity; memory CD8+ cells much lower. PBMCs showed partially decreased CXCR3 expression after cryopreservation, and most assays used fresh PBMCs.

5' RACE with UMI labels generated the TRB cDNA libraries. TCRdb reprocessed the 5' RACE reads and stores each CDR3 protein as one record, lacking DNA. The listing records some 8,200 distinct CDR3 sequences. This CDR3 contains 11 residues. Germline V CDR1 and CDR2: SNHLY, FYNNEI. Frequency places this clonotype as medium-sized (0.01 to 0.1%). Its antigen is currently unknown. Sequenced material: naive CXCR3- CD8+ T cells from blood. Sample subset: CD45RO-CCR7+CD27+CD95- naive CD8+ T cells lacking CXCR3 (TNR3-). The sequence was obtained from a human donor in good health. Some clones in this sample may be carry-over from other donors' samples. V and J are TRBV2 and TRBJ2-2. CDR3 sequence reads: CASSETGELFF.